The 27 T cell receptor beta chains reported below all come from one sample, sequenced in a study of blood T cell repertoires in COVID-19. Libraries were prepared by immunoSEQ multiplex PCR; TCRdb keeps only in-frame clonotypes and omits some of them. The data contain over 150,000 clones, 83% of them seen just once; the ten biggest clones take up roughly a fifth. The specimen sequenced was peripheral blood. These receptors were collected from a woman in her seventies who had recovered from COVID-19.

The gene calls are TRBV6-2 or TRBV6-3 and TRBJ2-7; a weak D match, TRBD1 (5 bases). This CDR3 region has 13 residues. The germline V gene encodes CDR1 MNHEY and CDR2 SVGEGT. The V end lost 5 bases, the J end lost 5 bases, and 13 bases lay between the germline ends. The CDR3 reads CASSPQGKDEQYF. The CDR3 DNA is TGTGCCAGCAGTCCCCAGGGAAAAGACGAGCAGTACTTC.

The rearrangement uses TRBV9 and TRBJ1-4; D not certain. This CDR3 has 16 residues. Germline-derived CDR1 and CDR2 are SGDLS and YYNGEE. V was pared by 3 bases and J by 8 bases, with 20 bases between. The CDR3 DNA is TGTGCCAGCAGCGCAAGTAGACCCCCAAGCGAAGAAAAACTGTTTTTT. Its protein is CASSASRPPSEEKLFF. The full variable domain, completed using reference TRBV9 and TRBJ1-4, is DSGVTQTPKHLITATGQRVTLRCSPRSGDLSVYWYQQSLDQGLQFLIQYYNGEERAKGNILERFSAQQFPDLHSELNLSSLELGDSALYFCASSASRPPSEEKLFFGSGTQLSVL.

V gene TRBV12-3 or TRBV12-4 combines with J gene TRBJ1-2; D perhaps matches TRBD1 (6 bases). CDR3 length: 13 residues. Trimming took off 8 bases at V and 8 bases at J, with 18 bases between the two ends. CDR3 in amino acids: CASGSWDILGYTF. As DNA, the CDR3 is TGTGCCAGCGGCTCCTGGGACATCTTGGGCTACACCTTC.

This rearrangement joins TRBV15 to TRBJ2-7; TRBD2 agrees at 7 bases. V gave up 0 bases and J gave up 2 bases; unmatched junction bases: 7. Germline V gives CDR1 LNHNV, CDR2 YYDKDF (reference sequence). The length of the CDR3 is 16 residues. The CDR3 DNA follows: TGTGCCACCAGCAGAGAGGGGGGAGGGTGGACCTACGAGCAGTACTTC. Translated, it gives CATSREGGGWTYEQYF.

The J gene is TRBJ1-2, the V gene TRBV12-3 or TRBV12-4; D not certain. This CDR3 has 13 amino acids. V lost 7 bases and J lost 4, with 13 bases in between. The CDR3 loop reads CASTMRGSYGYTF. CDR3 DNA: TGTGCCAGCACCATGAGAGGGTCCTATGGCTACACCTTC.

The gene calls are TRBV7-8 and TRBJ1-2; D gene ambiguous. CDR1 is SGHVS, CDR2 FQNEAQ, per germline. The CDR3 covers 11 residues. With 2 bases removed from V and 6 bases from J, the gap between germline ends came to 4 bases. CDR3 in amino acids: CASSLRNGYTF. CDR3 in DNA: TGTGCCAGCAGCTTACGTAATGGCTACACCTTC. The whole variable domain, filled in from reference TRBV7-8 and TRBJ1-2, reads GAGVSQSPRYKVAKRGQDVALRCDPISGHVSLFWYQQALGQGPEFLTYFQNEAQLDKSGLPSDRFFAERPEGSVSTLKIQRTQQEDSAVYLCASSLRNGYTFGSGTRLTVV.

This clone was detected a few times. This chain connects TRBV10-3 to TRBJ1-1; perhaps TRBD1 as D (6 bases). The V gene's germline CDR1 is ENHRY and CDR2 SYGVKD. Trimming took off 2 bases at V and 0 bases at J, with 10 bases between the two ends. This CDR3 contains 15 residues. The CDR3 DNA is TGTGCCATCAGTGAGGGGGGCAGCGTGAACACTGAAGCTTTCTTT. It specifies CAISEGGSVNTEAFF.

The chain carries TRBV5-6 and TRBJ2-3; TRBD1 agrees at 11 bases. The CDR3 consists of 15 residues. V shed 4 bases and J 3 bases; nucleotides not matched to a gene: 4. Germline CDR1 is SGHDT and CDR2 is YYEEEE. The CDR3 nucleotides read TGTGCCAGCAGCGGGAGGGACAGGGGGACAGATACGCAGTATTTT. Residues: CASSGRDRGTDTQYF.

This clone has only a few counts. The gene calls are TRBV7-9 and TRBJ1-6, with 7 bases that match TRBD1. The V gene end was trimmed by 5 bases and the J gene end by 10 bases; junction bases not matched to a gene: 11. CDR1 and CDR2 (germline): SEHNR, FQNEAQ (reference sequence). The length of the CDR3 is 15 residues. The CDR3 DNA is TGTGCCAGCAGCCCACAGGGGTTAGAGGGGTCACCCCTCCACTTT. The encoded protein is CASSPQGLEGSPLHF. Filled out from reference TRBV7-9 and TRBJ1-6, the complete variable domain reads DTGVSQNPRHKITKRGQNVTFRCDPISEHNRLYWYRQTLGQGPEFLTYFQNEAQLEKSRLLSDRFSAERPKGSFSTLEIQRTEQGDSAMYLCASSPQGLEGSPLHFGNGTRLTVT.

The rearrangement uses TRBV7-9 and TRBJ1-1, with TRBD1 identical over 10 bases. Germline values: CDR1 SEHNR, CDR2 FQNEAQ (reference sequence). This CDR3 is built from 14 residues. V dropped 4 bases and J dropped 7; count of bases not matched to a gene: 6. Here the CDR3 DNA reads TGTGCCAGCAGCTCACCCCGGGACAGGGGTGAAGCTTTCTTT. Its protein is CASSSPRDRGEAFF.

The V gene is TRBV28, the J gene TRBJ1-1; D possibly corresponds to TRBD1 (5 bases). Germline CDR1 MDHEN, CDR2 SYDVKM. Trimming stripped 2 bases from V and 8 bases from J, with 9 bases between. The CDR3 is 12 residues long. The CDR3 region has the DNA TGTGCCAGCAGTTTAAGGGGTTTGGAAGCTTTCTTT. Translated: CASSLRGLEAFF.

J is TRBJ2-2 and V is TRBV5-1, with 10 bases that match TRBD2. This CDR3 is built from 18 residues. After removal of 0 bases from V and 7 bases from J, the junction contained 12 bases not matched to a gene. CDR1 SGHRS and CDR2 YFSETQ come from the germline V gene. The CDR3 nucleotides are TGCGCCAGCAGCTTGGATCCCCAAAGCGGGAGGGTGATCGGGGAGCTGTTTTTT. Translating gives CASSLDPQSGRVIGELFF. Drawing the rest from reference TRBV5-1 and TRBJ2-2, the complete variable domain is KAGVTQTPRYLIKTRGQQVTLSCSPISGHRSVSWYQQTPGQGLQFLFEYFSETQRNKGNFPGRFSGRQFSNSRSEMNVSTLELGDSALYLCASSLDPQSGRVIGELFFGEGSRLTVL.

At least ten counts were recorded for this clone. The genes are TRBV5-1 and TRBJ2-2; D gene uncertain. Germline lookup yields CDR1 SGHRS and CDR2 YFSETQ. The CDR3 runs 14 residues. V was pared by 5 bases and J by 4 bases, with 12 bases between. The DNA for the CDR3 is TGCGCCAGCAGGGAAGGAGTGAGCACCGGGGAGCTGTTTTTT. Translated: CASREGVSTGELFF.

J is TRBJ2-1 and V is TRBV6-1; TRBD1 matches at 10 bases. V shed 2 bases, J shed 6 bases, and the junction held 13 bases outside the gene matches. CDR1 and CDR2 (germline): MNHNS, SASEGT. This CDR3 has 18 amino acids. The CDR3 loop is CASSERGQGPTPLNEQFF. The CDR3 DNA sequence: TGTGCCAGCAGTGAAAGGGGACAGGGGCCGACACCCCTCAATGAGCAGTTCTTC.

The V gene is TRBV2, the J gene TRBJ2-7; TRBD1 aligns across 9 bases. J was trimmed by 3 bases and V by 8 bases; bases with no gene match: 2. Germline loops: CDR1 SNHLY, CDR2 FYNNEI. The CDR3 sequence is 12 residues long. The CDR3 loop reads CASGGQGYEQYF. The CDR3 DNA is TGTGCCAGCGGGGGACAGGGCTACGAGCAGTACTTC.

This clone was recorded only once. The CDR3 loop is CATSREVNRAGGYTF. In DNA form, the CDR3 reads TGTGCCACCAGCAGGGAGGTTAACCGGGCGGGTGGCTACACCTTC. The genes are TRBV15 and TRBJ1-2; unclear D gene. This CDR3 is built from 15 residues. Germline CDR1 LNHNV, CDR2 YYDKDF (reference sequence). V gave up 3 bases and J gave up 7 bases, with 18 bases separating them.

About this clone itself: Other DNA sequences in the sample encode the same CDR3. CDR3 residues: CASSSGSNQPQHF. DNA of the CDR3: TGTGCCAGCAGCTCGGGGAGCAATCAGCCCCAGCATTTT. The rearrangement links TRBV12-3 or TRBV12-4 to TRBJ1-5, with unresolved D. Trimming left V 6 bases short and J 1 base short, with 7 bases between. The CDR3 consists of 13 residues.

This clone was seen a few times. V usage is TRBV28 and J usage is TRBJ2-1; the match to TRBD2 covers 10 bases. Germline V gene lookup returns CDR1 MDHEN and CDR2 SYDVKM. The length of the CDR3 is 18 residues. The trim removed 1 base at V and 3 bases at J, leaving 9 bases unmatched. Here the CDR3 reads CASSLFRRTSGYYNEQFF. In DNA, the CDR3 is TGTGCCAGCAGTTTATTTCGTCGGACTAGCGGATACTACAATGAGCAGTTCTTC.

The chain carries TRBV28 and TRBJ1-3, with a possible D match to TRBD1 (5 bases). The ends were cut back, 7 bases at V and 4 bases at J, with 14 bases in the middle. Germline CDR1 reads MDHEN; CDR2 reads SYDVKM. The CDR3 has 14 amino acids. In DNA form, the CDR3 reads TGTGCCAGCACCCTCGGGGGTTCCGGAAACACCATATATTTT. This gives the protein CASTLGGSGNTIYF. Filled out from reference TRBV28 and TRBJ1-3, the complete variable domain reads DVKVTQSSRYLVKRTGEKVFLECVQDMDHENMFWYRQDPGLGLRLIYFSYDVKMKEKGDIPEGYSVSREKKERFSLILESASTNQTSMYLCASTLGGSGNTIYFGEGSWLTVV.

V usage is TRBV6-2 or TRBV6-3 and J usage is TRBJ1-2; unclear D gene. The V gene's germline CDR1 is MNHEY and CDR2 SVGEGT. The V and J ends lost 0 bases and 8 bases respectively, with 4 bases between them. There are 11 residues in the CDR3. The CDR3 nucleotides read TGTGCCAGCAGTTACTCGGCCGGCTACACCTTC. This gives the protein CASSYSAGYTF.

This clone was detected once. The V call is TRBV30, the J call TRBJ1-1; perhaps TRBD1 as D (5 bases). Looked up from germline, CDR1 is GTSNPN and CDR2 is SVGIG (reference sequence). V was shortened by 0 bases and J by 6 bases, with 8 bases between the two germline ends. This CDR3 has 12 amino acids. CDR3 sequence: CAWSVGGAEAFF. CDR3 coding DNA: TGTGCCTGGAGTGTGGGGGGGGCTGAAGCTTTCTTT.

The V call is TRBV29-1, the J call TRBJ2-1; TRBD1 matches 8 bases. Germline assignment: CDR1 SQVTM and CDR2 ANQGSEA. V dropped 7 bases and J dropped 14; count of bases not matched to a gene: 13. This CDR3 has 12 amino acids. CDR3 nucleotide sequence: TGCAGCGGCCAGGGACAGGCAGAGGGGAAGTTCTTC. It specifies CSGQGQAEGKFF.

The chain carries TRBV5-4 and TRBJ2-2, with TRBD2 matching 12 bases. The CDR3 has 18 amino acids. Germline assignment: CDR1 SGHNT and CDR2 YYREEE (reference sequence). J lost 4 bases, V lost 2 bases, and 9 bases had no gene match. CDR3 amino acids: CASSFASGGAEGTGELFF. The CDR3 coding sequence is TGTGCCAGCAGCTTTGCTAGCGGGGGGGCCGAGGGCACCGGGGAGCTGTTTTTT.

V is TRBV28 and J is TRBJ2-7; a weak D match, TRBD2 (6 bases). The CDR3 runs to 13 residues. Trimming stripped 11 bases from V and 2 bases from J, with 16 bases between. CDR1 and CDR2 from the germline V gene are MDHEN and SYDVKM. CDR3 sequence: CASALAYPYEQYF. Here the CDR3 DNA reads TGTGCCTCCGCGCTAGCGTACCCCTACGAGCAGTACTTC.

The rearrangement links TRBV6-5 to TRBJ2-7; no reliable D call. Trimming left V 6 bases short and J 2 bases short, with 8 bases between. Per germline, CDR1 MNHEY and CDR2 SVGAGI. The CDR3 sequence is 12 residues long. The CDR3 here is CASRVGAYEQYF. The CDR3 coding sequence is TGTGCCAGCAGGGTGGGCGCCTACGAGCAGTACTTC.

V is TRBV5-4 and J is TRBJ2-4; the D gene is possibly TRBD2 (5 bases). Germline assignment: CDR1 SGHNT and CDR2 YYREEE (reference sequence). Trimming removed 4 bases at V and 5 bases at J, with 10 bases between. The CDR3 spans 13 residues. The CDR3 loop is CASSLRAENIQYF. In DNA form, the CDR3 reads TGTGCCAGCAGCCTGCGGGCAGAAAACATTCAGTACTTC. Full variable domain (rest looked up from reference TRBV5-4 and TRBJ2-4): ETGVTQSPTHLIKTRGQQVTLRCSSQSGHNTVSWYQQALGQGPQFIFQYYREEENGRGNFPPRFSGLQFPNYSSELNVNALELDDSALYLCASSLRAENIQYFGAGTRLSVL.

V is TRBV30 and J is TRBJ2-1; the match to TRBD2 covers 8 bases. V was pared by 6 bases and J by 6 bases, with 10 bases of the junction left unmatched. The CDR3 has 14 amino acids. Germline loops: CDR1 GTSNPN, CDR2 SVGIG (reference sequence). The CDR3 DNA is TGTGCCTGTAAATTACTAGCGGTTAGCAATGAGCAGTTCTTC. Translating gives CACKLLAVSNEQFF.